This TCR beta chain was profiled in a study of patients and donors after allogeneic stem cell transplantation. This clonotype turned up a few times. This CDR3 contains 11 residues. Germline-derived CDR1 and CDR2 are ENHRY and SYGVKD. With 2 bases removed from V and 7 bases from J, the gap between germline ends came to 5 bases. One entry per CDR3 protein, called by TCRdb with MiXCR from the RT-PCR reads. The sample lists 920,000 or so distinct CDR3 sequences, under 20% occurring once. The chain couples TRBV10-3 to TRBJ2-5; D gene unclear. The clonotype was recovered from a human donor who was either an allogeneic HSCT recipient or a stem cell or donor lymphocyte infusion donor (not recorded which). It is not recorded whose cells these are; they may come from a transplant donor. Sequenced: blood, either unsorted or a sorted T cell fraction (not recorded which). This chain's CDR3 is CAISEVGTQYF. The CDR3 bases are TGTGCCATCAGTGAGGTGGGGACCCAGTACTTC.